A single T cell receptor (beta chain) is shown here with its context. One junction end disagrees with the germline gene, perhaps due to a read error. At the DNA level, this CDR3 is encoded by other sequences in the same sample as well. From germline, CDR1 is SGHTA and CDR2 FQGNSA. This CDR3 region has 16 residues. The data originate from a study of blood T cell repertoires in COVID-19. Study information: Samples representing acute and convalescent COVID-19 were sourced from the United States, Italy and Spain. The cDNA or gDNA used as material had been derived from T cells, B-cell-depleted T cells, or PBMCs.

Original analysis: Amplification of reference gene primers was used by the study to estimate nucleated cell counts. The data were produced by immunoSEQ multiplex PCR, yet TCRdb's version contains in-frame clones alone and is incomplete. V and J calls and clone size are as listed in that table; D and trimming were resolved from the DNA. Among about 380,000 clones listed, around 90% were seen once. Sequenced input: peripheral blood. The TCR originated in a man between 35 and 55 years old with acute or convalescent COVID-19. The chain recombines TRBV7-2 with TRBJ1-3, with D tentatively TRBD1 (6 bases). The CDR3 sequence: CASSSTLQGPGNTIYF. In DNA, the CDR3 is TGTGCCAGCAGCTCAACACTACAGGGCCCTGGAAATACCATATATTTT. The complete variable domain, with remaining parts taken from reference TRBV7-2 and TRBJ1-3, reads GAGVSQSPSNKVTEKGKDVELRCDPISGHTALYWYRQSLGQGLEFLIYFQGNSAPDKSGLPSDRFSAERTGGSVSTLTIQRTQQEDSAVYLCASSSTLQGPGNTIYFGEGSWLTVV.